The rows below give T cell receptor beta chains drawn from one sample of a study of T cells in Graves' hyperthyroidism and ophthalmopathy. In TCRdb, the multiplex PCR reads were re-called with MiXCR into one record per CDR3 protein. The sample consists of hundreds of thousands of distinct CDR3 sequences, about a fifth of them appearing once. Material for sequencing was blood. Every receptor here comes from a man younger than 45 with Graves' ophthalmopathy. The CDR3 runs from the conserved cysteine through the conserved F or W. The D gene is left open where the match is weak. Clone size is stated in some rows and not others, as once, few, many or a class when expanded.

size,D,J,V,CDR3,DNA
NA,NA,TRBJ2-7,TRBV2,CASTPPSSYEQYF,TGTGCCAGCACCCCTCCGAGCTCCTACGAGCAGTACTTC
NA,NA,TRBJ2-7,TRBV9,CASSVGSDLSYEQYF,TGTGCCAGCAGCGTAGGGAGCGACCTCTCCTACGAGCAGTACTTC
few,NA,TRBJ2-5,TRBV20-1,CSARDTGIEETQYF,TGCAGTGCTAGAGATACAGGGATAGAAGAGACCCAGTACTTC
few,NA,TRBJ2-3,TRBV19,CASSIDVGPGGSTDTQYF,TGTGCCAGTAGTATAGATGTGGGGCCAGGGGGGAGCACAGATACGCAGTATTTT
NA,TRBD1,TRBJ1-4,TRBV15,CATSSRQGLIEKLFF,TGTGCCACCAGCAGTAGACAGGGCCTCATTGAAAAACTGTTTTTT
NA,TRBD1,TRBJ2-6,TRBV12-3/TRBV12-4,CASSAWTGTGANVLTF,TGTGCCAGCAGTGCCTGGACAGGGACTGGGGCCAACGTCCTGACTTTC
many,NA,TRBJ2-5,TRBV28,CASSLTRRETQYF,TGTGCCAGCAGCCTTACCAGAAGGGAGACCCAGTACTTC
many,TRBD2,TRBJ2-3,TRBV28,CASSASSRLAGTDTQYF,TGTGCCAGCAGTGCATCCTCAAGACTAGCGGGCACAGATACGCAGTATTTT
few,NA,TRBJ2-5,TRBV6-2/TRBV6-3,CASSYSTGPSQETQYF,TGTGCCAGCAGTTACTCGACAGGTCCATCCCAAGAGACCCAGTACTTC
NA,NA,TRBJ1-3,TRBV9,CASSVEGISSGNTIYF,TGTGCCAGCAGCGTAGAGGGGATTAGCTCTGGAAACACCATATATTTT
NA,NA,TRBJ2-7,TRBV6-1,CASRNDVSYEQYF,TGTGCCAGCAGGAACGATGTGTCCTACGAGCAGTACTTC
NA,TRBD1,TRBJ2-3,TRBV28,CASSWDSSNQPQYF,TGTGCCAGCAGTTGGGACAGCAGCAATCAGCCCCAGTATTTT
few,NA,TRBJ1-1,TRBV12-3/TRBV12-4,CASSFFTSVNTEAFF,TGTGCCAGCAGTTTTTTCACCAGTGTGAACACTGAAGCTTTCTTT
NA,NA,TRBJ2-1,TRBV19,CASNSAGWAYNEQFF,TGTGCCAGTAACTCAGCGGGCTGGGCCTACAATGAGCAGTTCTTC
NA,TRBD2,TRBJ2-2,TRBV5-1,CASSLRTSAYTGELFF,TGCGCCAGCAGCTTAAGGACTAGCGCATACACCGGGGAGCTGTTTTTT
NA,TRBD1,TRBJ1-4,TRBV4-1,CASSRGTVATNEKLFF,TGCGCCAGCAGCCGGGGGACAGTTGCAACTAATGAAAAACTGTTTTTT
NA,NA,TRBJ1-4,TRBV7-9,CASSHPLNEKLFF,TGTGCCAGCAGCCATCCCCTTAATGAAAAACTGTTTTTT
NA,NA,TRBJ2-3,TRBV29-1,CSVLTGETSGRTPSTDTQYF,TGCAGCGTCCTGACAGGGGAGACTAGCGGTAGAACACCCAGCACAGATACGCAGTATTTT
many,NA,TRBJ2-2,TRBV7-8,CASSLVRGTGELFF,TGTGCCAGCAGCTTAGTCCGCGGCACCGGGGAGCTGTTTTTT
few,NA,TRBJ2-7,TRBV6-1,CASSEMILAAYEQYF,TGTGCCAGCAGTGAAATGATTTTAGCGGCCTACGAGCAGTACTTC
NA,TRBD1,TRBJ2-7,TRBV6-2/TRBV6-3,CASSYGEGTVDEQYF,TGTGCCAGCAGTTACGGTGAGGGGACAGTGGACGAGCAGTACTTC
NA,TRBD2,TRBJ2-1,TRBV12-3/TRBV12-4,CASRYGTRGQFF,TGTGCCAGCAGATACGGGACTAGAGGGCAGTTCTTC
many,NA,TRBJ1-1,TRBV5-1,CASTDTGWTEAFF,TGCGCCAGCACCGATACGGGATGGACTGAAGCTTTCTTT
few,NA,TRBJ2-2,TRBV4-1,CASSQVRTPTPGELFF,TGCGCCAGCAGCCAAGTGAGGACTCCCACTCCCGGGGAGCTGTTTTTT
NA,TRBD2,TRBJ2-4,TRBV20-1,CSARDPSGRAGNIQYF,TGCAGTGCTAGAGACCCTAGCGGGAGGGCCGGGAACATTCAGTACTTC
NA,NA,TRBJ2-3,TRBV7-4,CASSFLGLSTDTQYF,TGTGCCAGCAGCTTCCTGGGACTTAGCACAGATACGCAGTATTTT
NA,NA,TRBJ2-5,TRBV7-9,CATRGTTYQETQYF,TGTGCCACCCGTGGGACGACGTACCAAGAGACCCAGTACTTC